This T cell receptor beta chain was captured in a study of shared T cell receptors in the human thymus (TCRdb year 2021). Background on the whole study: The study examined how self-reactive, shared T-cell receptor alpha chains are generated in the human thymus.

Via the germline V gene (reference sequence), CDR1 is LNHNV and CDR2 YYDKDF. Clipping removes 0 bases from V and 6 bases from J, with 9 as the unmatched junction base count. Reading from cysteine to phenylalanine, the CDR3 counts 17 amino acids. Only CDR3 DNA is held: 51 bases, read in frame from base 1. Library generation was performed with the immunoSEQ multiplex PCR assay. TCRdb took over this immuneACCESS table, retaining in-frame rearrangements with V and J assigned. Such tables are incomplete; in checked studies, under half of the missing clones stem from an unresolved V gene, and the remainder is unexplained. The sample table holds about 660,000 clones, of which approximately 90% were seen once. The ten largest clones represent 0.008% to 0.011% of the sample. As regards this clone: Its antigen is still unknown. No much larger clone exists at a distance of one base, and base qualities are not known.

These data were also filed under a second study, of human thymus T cells. Looking at the second paper: Donors were immunologically healthy infants undergoing open corrective cardiac surgery for congenital heart defects in Finland. Thymus tissue was obtained as surgical resects removed during corrective cardiac surgery. Biased V and J gene segment usage appeared to be present in both thymic and peripheral blood repertoires. The related research reported highly overlapping thymic TCR repertoires among unrelated individuals. The study described the TCR alpha and beta repertoires in roughly 8 infant thymus samples and a few matching peripheral blood samples. Donor ages ranging from about 6 to 244 days were recorded, and a handful of male and a couple of female infants were included in the cohort. Thymocytes were mechanically released from the tissue and were stored as pellets of roughly 9-33 million cells at -70 degrees C. A QIAsymphony instrument was used to extract genomic DNA from the frozen cell pellets. The immunoSEQ multiplex PCR assay was used to amplify the TCRB and TCRAD loci from a standardized quantity of quality-controlled genomic DNA. The amplicons covered the V(D)J region and were long enough to include the CDR3 and to identify the V and J genes. Through the commercial immunoSEQ service, the amplicons were sequenced on an Illumina platform. Primer bias and sequencing errors were corrected as previously described, and TCRAD and TCRB were defined on the basis of the IMGT database. immunoSEQ Analyzer 3.0 and VDJTools were used for repertoire analysis, which covered basic statistics, V/J segment usage, diversity estimates, rarefaction and pairwise overlap. Diversity was estimated with Chao1, ChaoE, Efron-Thisted, Shannon and inverse Simpson indices, and also on datasets down-sampled to the smallest sample. Repertoire overlap used strict matching of CDR3 nucleotide sequence, V gene and J gene, with Jaccard-based multidimensional scaling clustering. On average, roughly 800,000 unique TCRB clonotypes were obtained from thymus samples, compared with approximately 80,000 from blood samples.

The rearrangement combines TRBV15 with TRBJ2-1, and TRBD2 matches 9 of the central bases. The sequenced material came from thymocytes. The sequence was obtained from a boy in the first two years of life with a congenital heart defect. Donor details come from another sample of the same person, matched by shared clones. The CDR3 protein: CATSRDPSGTGGNEQFF. The bases read TGTGCCACCAGCAGAGATCCTAGCGGGACGGGAGGCAATGAGCAGTTCTTC.